This T cell receptor (beta chain) was found in a study of T cell responses to AZD1222 COVID-19 vaccine. Study-wide results and caveats: Clonal diversity was possibly underestimated, and white British individuals and females predominated among donors. There were vaccine-associated CD4 TCRs across spike, dominant at 160-218 and 743-854.

Remarks on this clone: Antigen: not known.

Measured with immunoSEQ multiplex PCR; TCRdb has only the in-frame clones, and not every one. The sample lists over 100,000 clones, about 88% occurring once. The receptor was isolated from an adult in good health. This material consisted of peripheral blood, taken on day 0 of AZD1222 vaccination.

CDR3 coding DNA: TGTGCCAGCAGCTCCACCCCCCTCGGGCGGGGCACTGAAGCTTTCTTT. It codes for CASSSTPLGRGTEAFF. The V call is TRBV14, the J call TRBJ1-1; no reliable D call. The germline V and J ends were trimmed by 5 bases and 4 bases, with 20 bases remaining between them. The CDR3 extends over 16 amino acids. Germline V gene data show CDR1 as SGHDN and CDR2 as FVKESK.